The 12 T cell receptor beta chains below were found in one sample sequenced in a study of CD8 T cells in Susac syndrome. It was with random hexamers that roughly 0.5 to 1 ug RNA was reverse transcribed. TCRdb recomputed calls from the immunoSEQ multiplex PCR reads with MiXCR, one row per CDR3 protein. The sample includes more than 200,000 distinct CDR3 sequences, about 93% seen only once; the top ten take less than 0.075%. Specimen: CD4+ T cells from PBMCs. Receptor source: a human donor with multiple sclerosis.

This clonotype occurred once. The rearrangement uses TRBV20-1 and TRBJ2-7; a possible D gene is TRBD1 (6 bases). Trimming took off 6 bases at V and 2 bases at J, with 17 bases between the two ends. The CDR3 loop spans 14 amino acids. The germline V gene encodes CDR1 DFQATT and CDR2 SNEGSKA (reference sequence). The CDR3 loop is CSARKDSVAYEQYF. The CDR3 bases are TGCAGTGCACGGAAGGACAGCGTAGCCTACGAGCAGTACTTC.

This chain uses TRBV7-2 with TRBJ2-5, with 9 bases that match TRBD1. The CDR3 spans 15 residues. CDR1 is SGHTA, CDR2 FQGNSA, per germline. After removal of 5 bases from V and 3 bases from J, the junction contained 7 bases not matched to a gene. This chain's CDR3 is CASSIPGQGKETQYF. DNA of the CDR3: TGTGCCAGCAGCATCCCGGGACAGGGTAAAGAGACCCAGTACTTC.

The chain joins TRBV3-1 to TRBJ1-1, with unresolved D. Trimming shortened V by 1 base and J by 5 bases, and 14 bases separated the two germline ends. The CDR3 length is 15 residues. Germline CDR1 and CDR2: LGHDT and YNNKEL (reference sequence). The CDR3 region has the DNA TGTGCCAGCAGCCAAGCGTCACGGGGTGGTACTGAAGCTTTCTTT. Translation: CASSQASRGGTEAFF.

The chain recombines TRBV25-1 with TRBJ2-3; 12 bases map to TRBD2. The V gene's germline CDR1 is MGHDK and CDR2 SYGVNS. This CDR3 contains 17 residues. V dropped 5 bases and J dropped 2; count of bases not matched to a gene: 8. As DNA, the CDR3 is TGTGCCAGCAGTCCACGACGGACTAGCGGGGACACAGATACGCAGTATTTT. Amino acid sequence: CASSPRRTSGDTDTQYF.

This rearrangement joins TRBV7-9 to TRBJ2-5; D may be TRBD2 (7 bases). Per the germline V gene, CDR1 is SEHNR and CDR2 is FQNEAQ (reference sequence). The CDR3 has 15 amino acids. V was cut by 6 bases and J by 2 bases, with 16 bases left in between. CDR3 sequence reads: CASRRGAGYQETQYF. In nucleotides, the CDR3 is TGTGCCAGCAGACGGGGGGCGGGCTATCAAGAGACCCAGTACTTC.

The J gene is TRBJ2-7, the V gene TRBV27; D is possibly TRBD1 or TRBD2 (6 bases each). The CDR3 length is 14 residues. The germline gives CDR1 MNHEY, CDR2 SMNVEV (reference sequence). V shed 3 bases and J shed 2 bases, with 11 bases lying between them. The CDR3 protein is CASSFGRGPYEQYV. Written as DNA, the CDR3 is TGTGCCAGCAGTTTTGGACGGGGGCCCTACGAGCAGTACGTC.

DNA for the CDR3: TGCGCCAGCAGCCCCGGACAGGGGAAGACGGAGACCCAGTACTTC. This encodes CASSPGQGKTETQYF. The chain carries TRBV5-1 and TRBJ2-5; TRBD1 aligns across 9 bases. The CDR3 spans 15 residues. Looked up from germline, CDR1 is SGHRS and CDR2 is YFSETQ. J gave up 5 bases and V 4 bases, and 9 bases lay outside the gene matches.

The chain carries TRBV3-1 and TRBJ2-5, with 12 bases fitting TRBD2. The V and J ends lost 5 bases and 5 bases, in that order; junction bases with no gene match: 6. The CDR3 runs to 15 residues. Germline loops: CDR1 LGHDT, CDR2 YNNKEL (reference sequence). The CDR3, as DNA: TGTGCCAGCAGCAAAGGCACTAGCGGGGGGGAGACCCAGTACTTC. This translates into CASSKGTSGGETQYF.

The V and J genes are TRBV6-5 and TRBJ2-1; 8 bases match TRBD2. From germline, CDR1 is MNHEY and CDR2 SVGAGI. There are 17 residues in the CDR3. V lost 3 bases to trimming and J lost 2 bases; unmatched junction nucleotides: 9. This CDR3 is CASSYNPGRAPYNEQFF. The CDR3 bases are TGTGCCAGCAGTTATAATCCCGGGAGGGCCCCCTACAATGAGCAGTTCTTC.

The chain employs TRBV9 and TRBJ2-2; weak D call: TRBD1 (5 bases). CDR3 length equals 16 residues. Trimming removed 0 bases at V and 5 bases at J, with 14 bases between. The germline CDR1 and CDR2 sequences are SGDLS and YYNGEE. In nucleotides, the CDR3 is TGTGCCAGCAGCGTAGTTACAGGAGCTTGGACCGGGGAGCTGTTTTTT. It codes for CASSVVTGAWTGELFF.

The rearrangement links TRBV5-4 to TRBJ2-3, with 10 bases matching TRBD2. V was pared by 4 bases and J by 3 bases, with 11 bases of the junction left unmatched. The CDR3 contains 17 residues. CDR1 is SGHNT and CDR2 is YYREEE in the germline V gene (reference sequence). In DNA form, the CDR3 reads TGTGCCAGCAGCCACCCCCCTAGCGGGAGTGGGACAGATACGCAGTATTTT. Translated: CASSHPPSGSGTDTQYF.

This rearrangement joins TRBV28 to TRBJ1-1, with unresolved D. Trimming removed 4 bases from V and 4 bases from J, with 16 bases in between. This CDR3 has 15 amino acids. Germline assignment: CDR1 MDHEN and CDR2 SYDVKM. In DNA, the CDR3 is TGTGCCAGCAGTTCCCATCCCGGCGGGTCCACTGAAGCTTTCTTT. It encodes CASSSHPGGSTEAFF.